This TCR beta chain stems from a study of cytomegalovirus exposure and HLA in healthy donors. While unrecorded immune exposures were likely, the donors were nominally healthy when sampled. Use of 60 Vbeta and 13 Jbeta primers characterized the PCR. Sequenced by immunoSEQ multiplex PCR; TCRdb stores in-frame clones only, minus some. The sample records fewer than 150,000 clones, 70% to 80% being singletons. Germline loops: CDR1 LNHDA, CDR2 SQIVND (reference sequence). Trimming left V 3 bases short and J 2 bases short, with 17 bases between. The length of the CDR3 is 16 residues. The chain uses TRBV19 and TRBJ2-7, with D possibly being TRBD2 (5 bases). The material sequenced was PBMCs. The source of this sequence is a woman in her thirties or forties in good health and CMV-seropositive. The CDR3 nucleotides read TGTGCCAGTAGTATCCTAAGTCGGGGATCCCCCTACGAGCAGTACTTC. Residues: CASSILSRGSPYEQYF.